This T cell receptor beta chain was recorded in a study of chemoradiotherapy in HPV16-positive cancers. General observations from the study: Non-HPV-specific T cells did not expand in tumors during treatment, whereas candidate HPV-specific clones and E7-related motifs did.

Method: immunoSEQ multiplex PCR; TCRdb's copy keeps in-frame clones and lacks some. The data show around 6,200 clones, with approximately 84% seen just once and more than 6.5% held by the top ten. Per germline, CDR1 MNHNS and CDR2 SASEGT. The junction had 3 bases not matched to a gene; V was cut back by 10 bases and J by 0 bases. CDR3 size: 12 residues. A note on this clone: No antigen is known for it.

The genes are TRBV6-1 and TRBJ2-7, with 7 bases identical to TRBD1. Sequences were derived from tumor tissue, sampled from a patient who underwent chemoradiotherapy. The receptor comes from a human donor with HPV-associated anogenital cancer. The DNA of the CDR3 is TGTGCCACCGGGACAGACTCCTACGAGCAGTACTTC. Encoded protein: CATGTDSYEQYF.